Following are 20 T cell receptor beta chains from one sample sequenced in a study of CD8 T cells in Susac syndrome. With random hexamers, reverse transcription was performed on about 0.5 to 1 ug of RNA. A single record per CDR3 protein comes from TCRdb applying MiXCR to the immunoSEQ multiplex PCR reads. The profile shows some 200,000 distinct CDR3 sequences, 85% to 95% of them singletons. The sequenced sample consisted of CD8+ T cells from PBMCs. These receptors originate from a human donor with Susac syndrome.

This clonotype was seen a single time. This rearrangement joins TRBV11-2 to TRBJ2-7; D is uncertain. This CDR3 comprises 12 residues. V lost 3 bases and J lost 2, with 5 bases in between. The V gene's germline CDR1 is SGHAT and CDR2 FQNNGV. The CDR3 here is CASSFVPYEQYF. DNA of the CDR3: TGTGCCAGCAGCTTCGTACCCTACGAGCAGTACTTC.

This clonotype showed up just once. This chain links TRBV6-6 with TRBJ2-1; the match to TRBD1 covers 9 bases. Trimming took 4 bases from V and 5 from J; bases not matched to a gene: 9. Germline V gene data show CDR1 as MNHNY and CDR2 as SVGAGI (reference sequence). The CDR3 runs to 16 residues. The CDR3 nucleotides are TGTGCCAGCAGTTCATCGGGACAGGGTCCCCACAATGAGCAGTTCTTC. It translates to CASSSSGQGPHNEQFF.

V and J are TRBV7-9 and TRBJ2-3; D may be TRBD1 (6 bases). Germline lookup yields CDR1 SEHNR and CDR2 FQNEAQ (reference sequence). The CDR3 totals 15 residues. V was trimmed by 4 bases and J by 5 bases, leaving 16 bases between them. This chain's CDR3 is CASSSTGGRLDTQYF. CDR3 in DNA: TGTGCCAGCAGCTCGACAGGAGGTCGATTAGATACGCAGTATTTT. The full variable domain, its missing parts supplied by reference TRBV7-9 and TRBJ2-3, is DTGVSQNPRHKITKRGQNVTFRCDPISEHNRLYWYRQTLGQGPEFLTYFQNEAQLEKSRLLSDRFSAERPKGSFSTLEIQRTEQGDSAMYLCASSSTGGRLDTQYFGPGTRLTVL.

CDR3 in DNA: TGTGCCAGCCTAGGACCGGAGGGATATGGCTACACCTTC. As protein: CASLGPEGYGYTF. The chain employs TRBV12-3 or TRBV12-4 and TRBJ1-2; no definite D call. V lost 8 bases to trimming and J lost 5 bases, with 15 bases between them. The CDR3 loop spans 13 amino acids.

The chain has TRBV28 and TRBJ2-7, with TRBD1 matching over 8 bases. J was trimmed by 7 bases and V by 5 bases; bases with no gene match: 13. The CDR3 is 15 residues long. CDR1 MDHEN and CDR2 SYDVKM come from the germline V gene. CDR3 nucleotide sequence: TGTGCCAGCAGTCCCGGGACAGGCGCGGTAAGGGAGCAGTACTTC. Amino acid sequence: CASSPGTGAVREQYF.

This sequence joins TRBV27 and TRBJ1-2; D is unclear. The germline gives CDR1 MNHEY, CDR2 SMNVEV (reference sequence). V gave up 0 bases and J gave up 6 bases, with 11 bases separating them. The CDR3 length is 14 residues. CDR3 sequence reads: CASSLSAGADGYTF. The CDR3 DNA follows: TGTGCCAGCAGTTTATCGGCGGGCGCGGATGGCTACACCTTC.

The rearrangement joins TRBV20-1 to TRBJ2-1; D is ambiguous. The germline V gene has CDR1 DFQATT and CDR2 SNEGSKA (reference sequence). The CDR3 contains 12 residues. V lost 0 bases to trimming and J lost 8 bases, with 8 bases between them. CDR3 in amino acids: CSARDLGDEQFF. The CDR3 DNA sequence: TGCAGTGCTAGAGATCTTGGGGATGAGCAGTTCTTC.

The rearrangement joins TRBV12-3 or TRBV12-4 to TRBJ1-2; D is perhaps TRBD1 (6 bases). V lost 6 bases to trimming and J lost 2 bases, with 19 bases between them. The CDR3 has 16 residues. The CDR3 spells CASRPRQAPTNYGYTF. In DNA, the CDR3 is TGTGCCAGCAGACCCAGACAGGCCCCGACGAACTATGGCTACACCTTC.

The chain carries TRBV29-1 and TRBJ2-1, with 14 nucleotides matching TRBD2. CDR1 is SQVTM, CDR2 ANQGSEA, per germline. The CDR3 extends over 18 amino acids. Trimming cost V 6 bases and J 3 bases; bases outside gene matches: 13. CDR3 in DNA: TGCAGCGTCCCTCAGGGACTAGCGGGAGTTAGGGGCTACAATGAGCAGTTCTTC. Translated: CSVPQGLAGVRGYNEQFF.

The chain uses TRBV5-1 and TRBJ1-4; D is perhaps TRBD1 (6 bases). The V gene's germline CDR1 is SGHRS and CDR2 YFSETQ. The CDR3 length is 12 residues. With 7 bases removed from V and 12 bases from J, the gap between germline ends came to 16 bases. CDR3 amino acids: CASSPGGGQLFF. In DNA, the CDR3 is TGCGCCAGCTCTCCCGGGGGCGGTCAACTGTTTTTT.

V usage is TRBV5-1 and J usage is TRBJ2-1, with D possibly matching TRBD2 (5 bases). The CDR3 extends over 17 amino acids. The germline CDR1 and CDR2 sequences are SGHRS and YFSETQ. V lost 4 bases to trimming and J lost 5 bases, with 22 bases between them. CDR3 protein: CASSRMIGVASNNEQFF. The DNA of the CDR3 is TGCGCCAGCAGCCGTATGATTGGGGTAGCGAGTAACAATGAGCAGTTCTTC.

The table lists this clonotype with a count of one. This sequence joins TRBV30 and TRBJ2-7, with D uncertain. The V end was cut by 0 bases, the J end by 2 bases, with 8 bases between. The CDR3 extends over 13 amino acids. In germline, CDR1 is GTSNPN, CDR2 SVGIG (reference sequence). DNA for the CDR3: TGTGCCTGGAGTGTAGGCAGCCCCTACGAGCAGTACTTC. Protein: CAWSVGSPYEQYF.

CDR3 sequence reads: CASSPSRGSSAEAFF. CDR3 nucleotide sequence: TGTGCCAGCAGCCCGAGCCGTGGGTCGAGCGCTGAAGCTTTCTTT. The chain combines TRBV9 with TRBJ1-1; the D is unclear. Germline V lookup: CDR1 SGDLS, CDR2 YYNGEE. Trimming removed 4 bases at V and 6 bases at J, with 19 bases between. The CDR3 sequence is 15 residues long.

Only a few counts were recorded for this clonotype. The chain uses TRBV7-9 and TRBJ2-7, with 9 bases fitting TRBD1. This CDR3 is 14 amino acids long. Looked up from germline, CDR1 is SEHNR and CDR2 is FQNEAQ (reference sequence). Trimming cost V 4 bases and J 4 bases; bases outside gene matches: 5. The DNA of the CDR3 is TGTGCCAGCAGCTCCCGGGACAGGGTTTACGAGCAGTACTTC. Protein sequence: CASSSRDRVYEQYF.

The CDR3: CASSFRDSWGNEQFF. CDR3 in DNA: TGTGCCAGCAGCTTCCGGGACTCCTGGGGGAATGAGCAGTTCTTC. The V gene is TRBV5-5, the J gene TRBJ2-1; weak D call: TRBD2 (6 bases). CDR1 and CDR2 (germline): SGHKS, YYEKEE (reference sequence). The CDR3 is 15 residues long. Trimming shortened V by 2 bases and J by 7 bases, and 16 bases separated the two germline ends.

The chain links TRBV5-1 to TRBJ2-1; 12 bases are shared with TRBD2. V lost 4 bases to trimming and J lost 8 bases; unmatched junction nucleotides: 4. Germline loops: CDR1 SGHRS, CDR2 YFSETQ. This CDR3 has 14 amino acids. The CDR3 DNA is TGCGCCAGCAGCCTAGCGGGAGGGTTCCATGAGCAGTTCTTC. It codes for CASSLAGGFHEQFF.

This sequence joins TRBV20-1 and TRBJ1-2; D gene unclear. Germline loops: CDR1 DFQATT, CDR2 SNEGSKA (reference sequence). V dropped 1 base and J dropped 0 bases, with 9 bases sitting between them. The CDR3 sequence is 14 residues long. CDR3 sequence (DNA): TGCAGTGCTAGAGCGGGTCCTGCTAACTATGGCTACACCTTC. Translating gives CSARAGPANYGYTF.

CDR3 region: CASSYSMGAPSPLHF. The CDR3, as DNA: TGTGCCAGCAGTTACTCGATGGGGGCTCCTTCACCCCTCCACTTT. The rearrangement joins TRBV6-5 to TRBJ1-6, with D perhaps matching TRBD1 (6 bases). The CDR3 loop spans 15 amino acids. CDR1 and CDR2 (germline): MNHEY, SVGAGI. Trimming removed 0 bases from V and 9 bases from J, with 12 bases in between.

The chain couples TRBV28 to TRBJ2-5; perhaps TRBD2 as D (5 bases). The CDR3 loop spans 13 amino acids. V lost 2 bases and J lost 4, with 8 bases in between. From germline, CDR1 is MDHEN and CDR2 SYDVKM. The CDR3 loop is CASSLQEVETQYF. The CDR3 nucleotides read TGTGCCAGCAGTTTACAGGAGGTAGAGACCCAGTACTTC.

The V call is TRBV7-2, the J call TRBJ2-1; D is possibly TRBD2 (5 bases). The V end was cut by 1 base, the J end by 5 bases, with 9 bases between. CDR1 and CDR2 (germline): SGHTA, FQGNSA. This CDR3 has 14 amino acids. The CDR3 region is CASSLEAAHNEQFF. CDR3 nucleotides: TGTGCCAGCAGCTTAGAAGCGGCCCACAATGAGCAGTTCTTC.